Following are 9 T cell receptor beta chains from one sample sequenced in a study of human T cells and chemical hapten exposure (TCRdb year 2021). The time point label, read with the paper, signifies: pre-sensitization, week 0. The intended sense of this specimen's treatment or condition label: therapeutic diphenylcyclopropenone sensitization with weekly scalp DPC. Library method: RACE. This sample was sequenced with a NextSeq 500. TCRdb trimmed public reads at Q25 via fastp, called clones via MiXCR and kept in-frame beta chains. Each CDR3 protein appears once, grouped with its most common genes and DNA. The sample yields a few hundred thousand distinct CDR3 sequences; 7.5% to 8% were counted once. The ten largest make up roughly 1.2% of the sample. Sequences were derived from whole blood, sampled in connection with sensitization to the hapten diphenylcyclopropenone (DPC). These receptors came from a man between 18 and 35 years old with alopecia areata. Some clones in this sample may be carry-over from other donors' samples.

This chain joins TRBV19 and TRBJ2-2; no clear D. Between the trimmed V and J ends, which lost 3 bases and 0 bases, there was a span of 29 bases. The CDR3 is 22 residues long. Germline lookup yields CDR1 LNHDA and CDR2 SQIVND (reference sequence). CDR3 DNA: TGTGCCAGTAGTATCTTGTTGGACGCGACTGAGATTTTAAGAGCGAACACCGGGGAGCTGTTTTTT. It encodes CASSILLDATEILRANTGELFF. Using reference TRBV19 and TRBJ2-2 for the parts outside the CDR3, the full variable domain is DGGITQSPKYLFRKEGQNVTLSCEQNLNHDAMYWYRQDPGQGLRLIYYSQIVNDFQKGDIAEGYSVSREKKESFPLTVTSAQKNPTAFYLCASSILLDATEILRANTGELFFGEGSRLTVL.

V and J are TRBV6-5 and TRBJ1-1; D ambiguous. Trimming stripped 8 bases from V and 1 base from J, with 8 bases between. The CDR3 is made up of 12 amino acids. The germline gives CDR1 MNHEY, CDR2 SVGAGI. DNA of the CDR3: TGTGCCAGCGTCAACCCGAACACTGAAGCTTTCTTT. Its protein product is CASVNPNTEAFF.

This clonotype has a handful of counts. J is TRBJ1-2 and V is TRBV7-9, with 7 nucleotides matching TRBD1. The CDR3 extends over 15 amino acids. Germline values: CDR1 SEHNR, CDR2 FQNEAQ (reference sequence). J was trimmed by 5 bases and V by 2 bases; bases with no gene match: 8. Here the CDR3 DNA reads TGTGCCAGCAGCTTACAAAGGGGGCGCGATTATGGCTACACCTTC. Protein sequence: CASSLQRGRDYGYTF. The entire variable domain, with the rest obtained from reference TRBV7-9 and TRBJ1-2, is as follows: DTGVSQNPRHKITKRGQNVTFRCDPISEHNRLYWYRQTLGQGPEFLTYFQNEAQLEKSRLLSDRFSAERPKGSFSTLEIQRTEQGDSAMYLCASSLQRGRDYGYTFGSGTRLTVV.

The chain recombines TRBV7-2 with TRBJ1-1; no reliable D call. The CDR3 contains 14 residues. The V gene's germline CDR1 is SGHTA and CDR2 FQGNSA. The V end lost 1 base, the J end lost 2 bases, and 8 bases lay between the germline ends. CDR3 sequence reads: CASSLVTINTEAFF. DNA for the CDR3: TGTGCCAGCAGCTTAGTTACGATTAACACTGAAGCTTTCTTT.

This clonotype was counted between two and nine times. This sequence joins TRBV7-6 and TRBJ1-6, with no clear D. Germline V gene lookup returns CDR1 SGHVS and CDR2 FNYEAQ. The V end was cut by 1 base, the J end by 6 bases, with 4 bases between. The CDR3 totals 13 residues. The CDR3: CASSLGVNSPLHF. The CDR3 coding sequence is TGTGCCAGCAGCTTAGGGGTTAATTCACCCCTCCACTTT. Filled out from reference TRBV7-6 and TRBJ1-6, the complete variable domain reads GAGVSQSPRYKVTKRGQDVALRCDPISGHVSLYWYRQALGQGPEFLTYFNYEAQQDKSGLPNDRFSAERPEGSISTLTIQRTEQRDSAMYRCASSLGVNSPLHFGNGTRLTVT.

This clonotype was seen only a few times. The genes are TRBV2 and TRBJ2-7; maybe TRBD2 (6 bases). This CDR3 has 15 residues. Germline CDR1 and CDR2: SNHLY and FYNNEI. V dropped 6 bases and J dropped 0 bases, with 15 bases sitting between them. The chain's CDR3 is CASRELTGVSYEQYV. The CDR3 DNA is TGTGCCAGCAGGGAGCTAACGGGGGTCTCCTACGAGCAGTACGTC.

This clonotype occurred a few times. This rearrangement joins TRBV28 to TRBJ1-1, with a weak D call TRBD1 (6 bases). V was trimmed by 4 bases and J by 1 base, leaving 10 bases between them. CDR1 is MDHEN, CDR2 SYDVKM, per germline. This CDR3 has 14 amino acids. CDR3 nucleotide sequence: TGTGCCAGCAGTTCGGACAGCGAGAACACTGAAGCTTTCTTT. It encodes CASSSDSENTEAFF.

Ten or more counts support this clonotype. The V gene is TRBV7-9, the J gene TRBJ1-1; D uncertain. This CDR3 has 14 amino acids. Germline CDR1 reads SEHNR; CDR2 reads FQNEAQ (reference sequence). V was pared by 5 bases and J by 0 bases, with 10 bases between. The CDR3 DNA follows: TGTGCCAGCAGCAGCCGCCCCTTGAACACTGAAGCTTTCTTT. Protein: CASSSRPLNTEAFF.

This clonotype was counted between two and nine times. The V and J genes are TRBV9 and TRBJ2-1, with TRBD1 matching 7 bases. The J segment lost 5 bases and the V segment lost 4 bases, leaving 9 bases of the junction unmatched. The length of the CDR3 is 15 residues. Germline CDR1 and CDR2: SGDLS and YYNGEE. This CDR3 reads CASSSRGQFDNEQFF. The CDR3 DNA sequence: TGTGCCAGCAGCTCGAGGGGACAGTTCGACAATGAGCAGTTCTTC.